These 3 T cell receptor beta chains came from one sample sequenced in a study of CD8+ T cells in alopecia areata. RNA was isolated and reverse transcribed to cDNA, the sequencing template. Sequencing used immunoSEQ multiplex PCR; TCRdb keeps in-frame clones, though not all of them. The sample has 110,000 or so clones; 35% to 40% are singletons. Specimen: CD4+ T cells sorted from blood. These receptors came from a human donor with alopecia areata.

The chain joins TRBV6-5 to TRBJ1-6; D is possibly TRBD1 (6 bases). CDR3 length: 15 residues. Germline assignment: CDR1 MNHEY and CDR2 SVGAGI. V was clipped by 7 bases and J by 5 bases, with 15 bases between them. CDR3 nucleotides: TGTGCCAGCACTGGGGGGGCAGCCCATAATTCACCCCTCCACTTT. As protein: CASTGGAAHNSPLHF.

J is TRBJ2-6 and V is TRBV7-2; TRBD1 aligns across 10 bases. Germline CDR1 and CDR2: SGHTA and FQGNSA. The V and J ends lost 5 bases and 4 bases, in that order; junction bases with no gene match: 5. The CDR3 totals 16 residues. The CDR3 loop is CASSGGTGDGANVLTF. CDR3 DNA: TGTGCCAGCAGCGGCGGGACAGGGGACGGGGCCAACGTCCTGACTTTC.

There are many counts of this clone. The CDR3 DNA reads TGTGCCAGCAGCAAAACCCAAGAGACCCAGTACTTC. The encoded protein is CASSKTQETQYF. V usage is TRBV7-9 and J usage is TRBJ2-5; D is unresolved. CDR1 SEHNR and CDR2 FQNEAQ come from the germline V gene (reference sequence). Between the trimmed V and J ends, which lost 5 bases and 1 base, there was a span of 5 bases. The CDR3 spans 12 residues.